This T cell receptor beta chain was identified during a study of cytomegalovirus exposure and HLA in healthy donors. The junction had 9 bases not matched to a gene; V was cut back by 1 base and J by 7 bases. The CDR3 runs to 15 residues. Germline assignment: CDR1 MNHNS and CDR2 SASEGT. This clone was seen a handful of times. Clones were read by immunoSEQ multiplex PCR, and TCRdb kept only the in-frame ones, dropping some. The table lists 120,000 to 150,000 clones, around 90% of them singletons. The sequenced sample was PBMCs. V and J are TRBV6-1 and TRBJ2-5, with 7 bases matching TRBD1. The receptor comes from a young man in good health and CMV-seropositive. The CDR3 DNA reads TGTGCCAGCAGTGAAGGAGAGGGGGCGGTGGGGACCCAGTACTTC. Residues: CASSEGEGAVGTQYF.